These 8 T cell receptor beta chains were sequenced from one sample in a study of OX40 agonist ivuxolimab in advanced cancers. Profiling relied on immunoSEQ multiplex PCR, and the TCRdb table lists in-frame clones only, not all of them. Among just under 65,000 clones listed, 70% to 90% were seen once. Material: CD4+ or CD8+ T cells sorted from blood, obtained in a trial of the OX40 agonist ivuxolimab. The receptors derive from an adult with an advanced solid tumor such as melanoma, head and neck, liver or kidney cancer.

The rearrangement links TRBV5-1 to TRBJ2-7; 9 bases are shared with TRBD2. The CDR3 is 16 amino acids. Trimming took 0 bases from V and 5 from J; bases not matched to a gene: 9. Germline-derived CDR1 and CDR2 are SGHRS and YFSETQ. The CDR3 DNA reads TGCGCCAGCAGCTTGGAGCGACTAGCGGCCCTGGACGAGCAGTACTTC. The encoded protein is CASSLERLAALDEQYF.

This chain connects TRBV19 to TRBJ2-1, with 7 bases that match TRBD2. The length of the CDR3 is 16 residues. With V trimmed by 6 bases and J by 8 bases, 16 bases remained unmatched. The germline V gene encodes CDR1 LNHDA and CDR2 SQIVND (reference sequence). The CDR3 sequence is CASSSRRSGNPDEQFF. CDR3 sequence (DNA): TGTGCCAGTAGCTCCCGAAGAAGCGGGAATCCCGATGAGCAGTTCTTC.

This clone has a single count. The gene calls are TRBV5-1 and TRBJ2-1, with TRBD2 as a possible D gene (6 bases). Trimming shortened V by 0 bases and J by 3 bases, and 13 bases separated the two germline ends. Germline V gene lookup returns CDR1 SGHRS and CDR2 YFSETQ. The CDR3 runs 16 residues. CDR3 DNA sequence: TGCGCCAGCAGCTTGGGTGCGGGGCCTTTCTACAATGAGCAGTTCTTC. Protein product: CASSLGAGPFYNEQFF.

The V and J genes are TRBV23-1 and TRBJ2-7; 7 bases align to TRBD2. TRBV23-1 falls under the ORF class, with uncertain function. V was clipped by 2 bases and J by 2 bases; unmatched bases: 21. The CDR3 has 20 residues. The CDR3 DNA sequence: TGCGCCAGCAGTCAACCGGACCCCTGGGACGGGGGGTGGAAGACCTACGAGCAGTACTTC. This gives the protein CASSQPDPWDGGWKTYEQYF.

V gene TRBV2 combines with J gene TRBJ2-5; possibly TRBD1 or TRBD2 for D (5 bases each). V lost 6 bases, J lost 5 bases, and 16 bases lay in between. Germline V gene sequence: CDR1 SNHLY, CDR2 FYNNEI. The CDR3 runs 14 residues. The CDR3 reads CASRGVWTRETQYF. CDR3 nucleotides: TGTGCCAGCAGGGGGGTATGGACAAGGGAGACCCAGTACTTC.

In DNA, the CDR3 is TGTGCCAGTAGACCTAGGGGTGGGGAGACCCAGTACTTC. Encoded protein: CASRPRGGETQYF. This chain links TRBV19 with TRBJ2-5; tentative D call: TRBD1 (5 bases). The CDR3 contains 13 residues. Germline-derived CDR1 and CDR2 are LNHDA and SQIVND (reference sequence). V was clipped by 6 bases and J by 5 bases, with 13 bases between them. The variable domain in full, completed from reference TRBV19 and TRBJ2-5, reads DGGITQSPKYLFRKEGQNVTLSCEQNLNHDAMYWYRQDPGQGLRLIYYSQIVNDFQKGDIAEGYSVSREKKESFPLTVTSAQKNPTAFYLCASRPRGGETQYFGPGTRLLVL.

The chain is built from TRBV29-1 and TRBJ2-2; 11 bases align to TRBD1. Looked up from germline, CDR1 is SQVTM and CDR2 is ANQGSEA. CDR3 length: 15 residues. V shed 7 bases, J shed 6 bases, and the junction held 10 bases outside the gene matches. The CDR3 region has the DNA TGCAGCGCTAAATGGGACAGGGGGTCCCCCGGGGAGCTGTTTTTT. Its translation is CSAKWDRGSPGELFF.

The chain's CDR3 is CASGQGAGGYTGELFF. The CDR3, as DNA: TGTGCCAGTGGTCAGGGGGCAGGGGGTTACACCGGGGAGCTGTTTTTT. V and J are TRBV19 and TRBJ2-2, with 8 bases fitting TRBD1. Trimming cost V 8 bases and J 3 bases; bases outside gene matches: 11. Germline assignment: CDR1 LNHDA and CDR2 SQIVND (reference sequence). This CDR3 has 16 residues.